These 10 T cell receptor beta chains were sequenced from one sample in a study of early T cells in non-severe SARS-CoV-2 infection. In TCRdb, the 5' RACE reads were re-called with MiXCR into one record per CDR3 protein. This table has 98,000 or so distinct CDR3 sequences, 9% to 14% appearing once. The sequencing input was whole blood. The receptors shown here come from an adult who was a healthcare worker with PCR-confirmed SARS-CoV-2 infection or an uninfected control (not recorded which).

The chain carries TRBV24-1 and TRBJ2-2; D possibly corresponds to TRBD2 (6 bases). Trimming removed 4 bases from V and 5 bases from J, with 13 bases in between. CDR1 and CDR2 from the germline V gene are KGHDR and SFDVKD. The CDR3 runs to 15 residues. This CDR3 is CATSEVAGITGELFF. CDR3 in DNA: TGTGCCACCAGTGAAGTTGCGGGGATTACCGGGGAGCTGTTTTTT.

This chain uses TRBV9 with TRBJ2-1, with TRBD2 matching over 8 bases. Looked up from germline, CDR1 is SGDLS and CDR2 is YYNGEE. The CDR3 consists of 15 residues. V gave up 4 bases and J gave up 0 bases; unmatched junction bases: 3. The CDR3 is CASSKTSASYNEQFF. CDR3 DNA sequence: TGTGCCAGCAGCAAGACTAGCGCCTCCTACAATGAGCAGTTCTTC.

The V gene is TRBV4-1, the J gene TRBJ2-5; D uncertain. Germline CDR1 MGHRA, CDR2 YSYEKL. V lost 0 bases to trimming and J lost 7 bases, with 6 bases between them. The CDR3 spans 12 residues. CDR3 residues: CASSQELGTQYF. The CDR3 DNA follows: TGCGCCAGCAGCCAAGAGCTGGGGACCCAGTACTTC.

This clonotype was counted between two and nine times. The chain uses TRBV3-1 and TRBJ2-5, with D perhaps matching TRBD1 (6 bases). Looked up from germline, CDR1 is LGHDT and CDR2 is YNNKEL (reference sequence). Deletions cut 1 base from V and 3 bases from J, with 6 bases between. The CDR3 has 13 residues. As DNA, the CDR3 is TGTGCCAGCAGCCAAGCAGGGGAAGAGACCCAGTACTTC. This sequence encodes CASSQAGEETQYF.

The chain is built from TRBV30 and TRBJ1-1, with 8 positions matching TRBD1. V shed 3 bases, J shed 4 bases, and the junction held 7 bases outside the gene matches. Germline assignment: CDR1 GTSNPN and CDR2 SVGIG (reference sequence). This CDR3 is 14 amino acids long. CDR3: CAWSLRGLGTEAFF. The DNA for the CDR3 is TGTGCCTGGAGCCTCAGGGGGCTGGGCACTGAAGCTTTCTTT.

The chain carries TRBV5-4 and TRBJ2-7; 9 nucleotides match TRBD1. The CDR3 runs to 15 residues. The ends lost 3 bases at V and 5 bases at J; junction bases unmatched: 9. Germline V lookup: CDR1 SGHNT, CDR2 YYREEE (reference sequence). For the CDR3, the DNA is TGTGCCAGCAGCTCAAATCGGGACAGGGCCCACGAGCAGTACTTC. Its translation: CASSSNRDRAHEQYF.

Here the CDR3 reads CSVGQGSGEQYF. CDR3 in DNA: TGCAGCGTCGGACAGGGTTCGGGGGAGCAGTACTTC. The chain uses TRBV29-1 and TRBJ2-7; 8 nucleotides align to TRBD1. Germline CDR1 SQVTM, CDR2 ANQGSEA. The CDR3 is 12 residues long. V was clipped by 6 bases and J by 7 bases; unmatched bases: 8.

J is TRBJ2-7 and V is TRBV9; D is undetermined. Germline V gene lookup returns CDR1 SGDLS and CDR2 YYNGEE. CDR3 length: 14 amino acids. V lost 0 bases, J lost 2 bases, and 9 bases lay in between. The CDR3 DNA follows: TGTGCCAGCAGCGTAGGTATTAGCACCTACGAGCAGTACTTC. Protein product: CASSVGISTYEQYF.

Judged by abundance, this clonotype is large. This chain uses TRBV7-2 with TRBJ2-7, with D perhaps matching TRBD1 or TRBD2 (5 bases each). This CDR3 is built from 16 residues. V lost 4 bases and J 2 bases, leaving 18 bases between the germline ends. Germline CDR1 and CDR2: SGHTA and FQGNSA. The DNA of the CDR3 is TGTGCCAGCAGCTCAGACTCCCGGGACGTAGCCTACGAGCAGTACTTC. It encodes CASSSDSRDVAYEQYF.

This clonotype has a count of ten or more. The chain couples TRBV12-3 or TRBV12-4 to TRBJ1-5, with 7 bases fitting TRBD1. V lost 6 bases, J lost 8 bases, and 7 bases stayed unmatched. The CDR3 spans 13 residues. CDR3 sequence: CASRRTGREPQHF. The DNA for the CDR3 is TGTGCCAGCAGGCGGACAGGCCGGGAGCCCCAGCATTTT.